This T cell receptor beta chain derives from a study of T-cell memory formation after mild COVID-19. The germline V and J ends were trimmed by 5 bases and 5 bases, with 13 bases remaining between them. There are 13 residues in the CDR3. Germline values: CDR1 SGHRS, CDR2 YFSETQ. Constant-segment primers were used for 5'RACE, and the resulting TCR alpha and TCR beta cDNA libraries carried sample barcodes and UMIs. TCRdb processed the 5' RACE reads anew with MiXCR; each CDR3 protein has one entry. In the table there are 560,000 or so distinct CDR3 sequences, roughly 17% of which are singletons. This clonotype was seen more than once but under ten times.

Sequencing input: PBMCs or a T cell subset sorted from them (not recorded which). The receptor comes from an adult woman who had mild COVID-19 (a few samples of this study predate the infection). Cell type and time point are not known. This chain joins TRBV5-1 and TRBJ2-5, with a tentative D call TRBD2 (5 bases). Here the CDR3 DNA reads TGCGCCAGCAGTTTTCCGGGGTTGGAGACCCAGTACTTC. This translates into CASSFPGLETQYF.